The clone carrying this T cell receptor (beta chain) was detected a few times. The trim removed 4 bases at V and 2 bases at J, leaving 2 bases unmatched. CDR3 length: 13 residues. Germline lookup yields CDR1 SGHNT and CDR2 YYREEE (reference sequence). As processed by the authors: From reference gene primer amplification, estimates of nucleated cell counts were derived. Assay: immunoSEQ multiplex PCR; the TCRdb copy retains only in-frame clones and omits some. Clonal size and the V and J genes are those of that table, whereas D and trimming came from the DNA. Of 65,000 to 85,000 clones in the sample, about nine tenths were seen once. The sample is drawn from a study of blood T cell repertoires in COVID-19.

The rearrangement uses TRBV5-4 and TRBJ1-1; 7 nucleotides line up with TRBD1. Sample: peripheral blood. The receptor comes from a woman aged 18-29 years with acute or convalescent COVID-19. The CDR3 loop is CASSRDSNTEAFF. DNA of the CDR3: TGTGCCAGCAGCAGGGACAGCAACACTGAAGCTTTCTTT.